A selection of T cell receptor beta chains follows, all from one sample in a study of T cells in Graves' hyperthyroidism and ophthalmopathy. TCRdb reanalysed the multiplex PCR reads using MiXCR and keeps one entry per CDR3 protein. Of 450,000 to 650,000 distinct CDR3 sequences in the sample, about a sixth were seen once. Source material: blood. The receptors shown here come from a woman between 18 and 29 years old with Graves' ophthalmopathy. Both conserved end residues are part of each CDR3. The D gene is left open where the match is weak. Rows give clone size only sometimes, using once, few, many, or a class for an expanded clone.

CDR3 length | D gene | clone size | J gene | V gene | CDR3 protein | CDR3 DNA
15 | TRBD1 | many | TRBJ1-4 | TRBV6-5 | CASSYPGQADEKLFF | TGTGCCAGCAGTTACCCCGGACAGGCGGATGAAAAACTGTTTTTT
16 | NA | few | TRBJ1-5 | TRBV30 | CAWSFAGRNSNQPQHF | TGTGCCTGGAGTTTTGCCGGGAGAAATAGCAATCAGCCCCAGCATTTT
16 | TRBD2 | NA | TRBJ2-1 | TRBV4-1 | CASSLPRSGGGNEQFF | TGCGCCAGCAGCCTGCCCAGGAGCGGGGGGGGGAATGAGCAGTTCTTC
14 | NA | many | TRBJ2-7 | TRBV27 | CASKGLSSSYEQYF | TGTGCCAGCAAAGGGCTCTCGAGCTCCTACGAGCAGTACTTC
15 | NA | NA | TRBJ2-5 | TRBV27 | CASSDGTLARETQYF | TGTGCCAGCAGTGACGGGACCCTGGCGCGGGAGACCCAGTACTTC
12 | NA | many | TRBJ1-3 | TRBV6-1 | CASSGSGNTIYF | TGTGCCAGTTCGGGCTCTGGAAACACCATATATTTT
15 | TRBD1 | many | TRBJ2-1 | TRBV28 | CASSPRMDRQDEQFF | TGTGCCAGCAGCCCCCGTATGGACAGGCAGGATGAGCAGTTCTTC
14 | NA | few | TRBJ2-1 | TRBV19 | CASSPGDRGNEQFF | TGTGCCAGTAGTCCCGGGGACCGCGGTAATGAGCAGTTCTTC
17 | NA | NA | TRBJ1-2 | TRBV4-1 | CASSQDWPGSSRYGYTF | TGCGCCAGCAGCCAAGATTGGCCAGGGAGTTCGCGCTATGGCTACACCTTC
14 | TRBD2 | few | TRBJ2-3 | TRBV12-3/TRBV12-4 | CASSHTSGRDTQYF | TGTGCCAGCAGTCACACTAGCGGGAGGGATACGCAGTATTTT
15 | TRBD1 | many | TRBJ1-5 | TRBV7-9 | CASSSDGQGNQPQHF | TGTGCCAGCAGCTCAGACGGACAGGGGAATCAGCCCCAGCATTTT
19 | TRBD1 | NA | TRBJ1-2 | TRBV11-2 | CASRPINRDRVLANYGYTF | TGTGCCAGCAGGCCTATTAACCGGGACAGGGTTCTAGCTAACTATGGCTACACCTTC
14 | NA | many | TRBJ2-5 | TRBV20-1 | CSARGGSGLETQYF | TGCAGTGCTAGGGGTGGATCAGGGTTGGAGACCCAGTACTTC
16 | TRBD2 | NA | TRBJ2-3 | TRBV7-2 | CASSYLLAGPADTQYF | TGTGCCAGCAGCTACTTACTAGCGGGACCCGCAGATACGCAGTATTTT
12 | NA | many | TRBJ1-1 | TRBV6-6 | CASSYGGAEAFF | TGTGCCAGCAGTTACGGGGGAGCTGAAGCTTTCTTT
16 | TRBD1 | many | TRBJ1-4 | TRBV5-1 | CASSLGRGLANEKLFF | TGCGCCAGCAGCTTGGGCAGGGGGCTGGCTAATGAAAAACTGTTTTTT
14 | NA | NA | TRBJ2-1 | TRBV5-1 | CASSLAGTPNEQFF | TGCGCCAGCAGCTTGGCGGGGACTCCCAATGAGCAGTTCTTC
16 | NA | many | TRBJ2-6 | TRBV7-2 | CASSLVGTPGANVLTF | TGTGCCAGCAGCTTAGTGGGGACTCCTGGGGCCAACGTCCTGACTTTC
19 | TRBD2 | NA | TRBJ2-2 | TRBV19 | CASSLEGLAGGPNTGELFF | TGTGCCAGTAGTCTCGAGGGCCTAGCGGGGGGGCCGAACACCGGGGAGCTGTTTTTT
15 | NA | NA | TRBJ1-4 | TRBV9 | CASSVGNGGNEKLFF | TGTGCCAGCAGCGTAGGGAATGGTGGTAATGAAAAACTGTTTTTT
16 | NA | many | TRBJ2-1 | TRBV3-1 | CASSQDLAGRYNEQFF | TGTGCCAGCAGCCAAGATCTTGCGGGGAGATACAATGAGCAGTTCTTC
13 | NA | many | TRBJ2-5 | TRBV5-8 | CASSGTGQETQYF | TGTGCCAGCAGCGGGACTGGCCAAGAGACCCAGTACTTC
17 | TRBD1 | few | TRBJ2-1 | TRBV4-3 | CASSQDVQGASRGEQFF | TGCGCCAGCAGCCAAGATGTACAGGGGGCCTCCCGGGGGGAGCAGTTCTTC
19 | TRBD2 | few | TRBJ2-1 | TRBV19 | CASSRYRLGGRALGNEQFF | TGTGCCAGTAGTAGATATAGATTGGGCGGGAGGGCCTTAGGGAATGAGCAGTTCTTC
17 | NA | many | TRBJ2-3 | TRBV7-8 | CASSLALVQGSTDTQYF | TGTGCCAGCAGCTTAGCGCTGGTGCAGGGGAGCACAGATACGCAGTATTTT
17 | NA | many | TRBJ1-1 | TRBV10-3 | CAIREGDGGVLNTEAFF | TGTGCCATCAGAGAAGGAGATGGCGGGGTCCTGAACACTGAAGCTTTCTTT
13 | NA | many | TRBJ1-1 | TRBV30 | CAWSADIFSEAFF | TGTGCCTGGAGTGCAGACATTTTCTCTGAAGCTTTCTTT
13 | NA | few | TRBJ1-1 | TRBV6-1 | CASSYGINTEAFF | TGTGCCAGCAGTTACGGGATTAACACTGAAGCTTTCTTT
13 | NA | few | TRBJ2-1 | TRBV19 | CAAGLGPYNEQFF | TGTGCCGCCGGTCTGGGCCCCTACAATGAGCAGTTCTTC
15 | NA | many | TRBJ2-5 | TRBV7-3 | CASSLTGGREETQYF | TGTGCCAGCAGCTTAACAGGCGGCAGGGAAGAGACCCAGTACTTC
15 | NA | NA | TRBJ1-3 | TRBV11-2 | CASSLEASGGNTIYF | TGTGCCAGCAGCTTAGAGGCTTCAGGGGGAAACACCATATATTTT
12 | TRBD2 | few | TRBJ2-1 | TRBV11-2 | CASSLVGEGQFF | TGTGCCAGCAGCTTAGTCGGGGAGGGGCAGTTCTTC
13 | NA | many | TRBJ2-7 | TRBV7-2 | CASSLLGAREQYF | TGTGCCAGCAGCTTATTGGGGGCGCGAGAGCAGTACTTC
11 | NA | NA | TRBJ1-1 | TRBV29-1 | CSALMNTEAFF | TGCAGCGCCCTAATGAACACTGAAGCTTTCTTT
15 | NA | few | TRBJ1-4 | TRBV20-1 | CSARDLTGNGEKLFF | TGCAGTGCTAGAGACCTAACAGGGAACGGAGAAAAACTGTTTTTT
15 | NA | many | TRBJ1-1 | TRBV6-1 | CASRVAQGTNTEAFF | TGTGCCAGCAGGGTTGCCCAGGGGACGAACACTGAAGCTTTCTTT
18 | TRBD1 | NA | TRBJ1-2 | TRBV28 | CASSSSFSTGGGGYGYTF | TGTGCCAGCAGTTCCTCCTTCTCGACAGGGGGCGGCGGCTATGGCTACACCTTC
10 | NA | many | TRBJ2-1 | TRBV30 | CAWSVARQFF | TGTGCCTGGAGTGTAGCCCGGCAGTTCTTC
11 | NA | NA | TRBJ1-2 | TRBV6-2/TRBV6-3 | CASSYTLGYTF | TGTGCCAGCAGTTACACCCTGGGCTACACCTTC
14 | NA | many | TRBJ1-4 | TRBV12-3/TRBV12-4 | CASSLESIDEKLFF | TGTGCCAGCAGTTTGGAGAGCATCGATGAAAAACTGTTTTTT
17 | NA | many | TRBJ2-2 | TRBV28 | CASSLFYLGSDTGELFF | TGTGCCAGCAGTTTATTCTACTTGGGGTCGGACACCGGGGAGCTGTTTTTT
17 | TRBD2 | many | TRBJ2-1 | TRBV7-8 | CASSLAISGLSYNEQFF | TGTGCCAGCAGCTTAGCGATTAGCGGGCTCTCCTACAATGAGCAGTTCTTC
14 | TRBD1 | many | TRBJ2-1 | TRBV28 | CASSLGTVNNEQFF | TGTGCCAGCAGTTTAGGGACAGTCAACAATGAGCAGTTCTTC
16 | NA | few | TRBJ2-1 | TRBV4-3 | CASSQDHRGFYNEQFF | TGCGCCAGCAGCCAAGATCATCGGGGATTCTACAATGAGCAGTTCTTC
15 | TRBD1 | NA | TRBJ1-2 | TRBV4-2 | CASSQKTGKNYGYTF | TGTGCCAGCAGCCAGAAGACAGGGAAAAACTATGGCTACACCTTC
14 | NA | many | TRBJ2-7 | TRBV28 | CASSFLGPSYEQYF | TGTGCCAGCAGTTTTCTGGGCCCCTCCTACGAGCAGTACTTC
14 | NA | NA | TRBJ2-1 | TRBV6-1 | CASSPPFRDNEQFF | TGTGCCAGCAGTCCCCCTTTTAGGGACAATGAGCAGTTCTTC
13 | NA | NA | TRBJ2-5 | TRBV20-1 | CSARILEGETQYF | TGCAGTGCTAGGATTTTAGAGGGCGAGACCCAGTACTTC
15 | TRBD1 | few | TRBJ2-5 | TRBV5-8 | CASSRTGITQETQYF | TGTGCCAGCAGCCGGACAGGAATTACCCAAGAGACCCAGTACTTC
15 | NA | NA | TRBJ2-2 | TRBV7-2 | CASSPGEANTGELFF | TGTGCCAGCAGCCCCGGGGAGGCCAACACCGGGGAGCTGTTTTTT
15 | NA | many | TRBJ2-5 | TRBV6-1 | CASSPLRGLGETQYF | TGTGCCAGCAGTCCCCTTCGGGGGCTGGGGGAGACCCAGTACTTC
13 | NA | NA | TRBJ2-7 | TRBV5-1 | CASSLPGVDEQYF | TGCGCCAGCAGCTTGCCGGGAGTGGACGAGCAGTACTTC